These T cell receptor beta chains were read from a single sample in a study of CD8+ T cells in alopecia areata. The repertoire was sequenced with immunoSEQ multiplex PCR; TCRdb's copy has only in-frame clones and lacks some. This sample has over 80,000 clones, with about 40% found just once. Here the sequenced sample was CD8+ T cells sorted from blood, taken at week 24, from a patient treated with tofacitinib. The receptors shown here come from a human donor with alopecia areata. Each CDR3 is given with its conserved first and last residue. The D gene is left open where the match is weak. Clone size is given for some rows only: seen once, a few or many times, or a class if the clone is expanded.

D gene: TRBD1; clone size: .; V gene: TRBV15; J gene: TRBJ1-4; CDR3 protein: CATSRRQGMELFF; CDR3 DNA: TGTGCCACCAGCCGTAGACAGGGTATGGAACTGTTTTTT
D gene: TRBD1; clone size: few; V gene: TRBV27; J gene: TRBJ1-5; CDR3 protein: CASSLTGSLGPQHF; CDR3 DNA: TGTGCCAGCAGTTTGACAGGGAGCCTGGGGCCCCAGCATTTT
D gene: TRBD2; clone size: few; V gene: TRBV27; J gene: TRBJ2-1; CDR3 protein: CASSFGGDNEQFF; CDR3 DNA: TGTGCCAGCAGTTTTGGGGGGGACAATGAGCAGTTCTTC
D gene: .; clone size: .; V gene: TRBV9; J gene: TRBJ2-5; CDR3 protein: CASSLGATSLQETQYF; CDR3 DNA: TGTGCCAGCAGCCTCGGAGCAACCAGCCTCCAAGAGACCCAGTACTTC
D gene: .; clone size: .; V gene: TRBV27; J gene: TRBJ2-7; CDR3 protein: CASSKTSPYVQYF; CDR3 DNA: TGTGCCAGCAGCAAAACTTCCCCTTACGTGCAGTACTTC
D gene: TRBD2; clone size: .; V gene: TRBV7-2; J gene: TRBJ2-4; CDR3 protein: CASSPGLAGRDDQYF; CDR3 DNA: TGTGCCAGCAGCCCGGGACTAGCGGGGCGAGACGATCAGTACTTC
D gene: TRBD2; clone size: .; V gene: TRBV10-3; J gene: TRBJ2-3; CDR3 protein: CAITVGLAGVSDTQYF; CDR3 DNA: TGTGCCATCACCGTTGGACTAGCGGGAGTTTCAGATACGCAGTATTTT
D gene: TRBD2; clone size: .; V gene: TRBV2; J gene: TRBJ2-7; CDR3 protein: CASSEDGLADTYEQYF; CDR3 DNA: TGTGCCAGCAGTGAGGACGGACTAGCGGACACCTACGAGCAGTACTTC
D gene: .; clone size: once; V gene: TRBV9; J gene: TRBJ1-1; CDR3 protein: CASSVVEGAVNTEAFF; CDR3 DNA: TGTGCCAGCAGCGTAGTGGAAGGGGCGGTGAACACTGAAGCTTTCTTT
D gene: .; clone size: .; V gene: TRBV5-1; J gene: TRBJ1-1; CDR3 protein: CASRFNREGTEAFF; CDR3 DNA: TGCGCCAGCAGATTTAACAGGGAAGGCACTGAAGCTTTCTTT
D gene: TRBD2; clone size: few; V gene: TRBV19; J gene: TRBJ2-1; CDR3 protein: CASSPSGRVWNEQFF; CDR3 DNA: TGTGCCAGTAGCCCTAGCGGGAGGGTGTGGAATGAGCAGTTCTTC
D gene: .; clone size: few; V gene: TRBV7-9; J gene: TRBJ2-1; CDR3 protein: CASSLGAGTEQFF; CDR3 DNA: TGTGCCAGCAGCTTAGGGGCGGGAACCGAGCAGTTCTTC
D gene: .; clone size: few; V gene: TRBV15; J gene: TRBJ2-6; CDR3 protein: CATGANVLTF; CDR3 DNA: TGTGCCACCGGAGCCAACGTCCTGACTTTC
D gene: .; clone size: .; V gene: TRBV7-9; J gene: TRBJ2-7; CDR3 protein: CASSSGPAQYF; CDR3 DNA: TGTGCCAGCAGCTCCGGGCCTGCGCAGTACTTC
D gene: TRBD2; clone size: few; V gene: TRBV27; J gene: TRBJ2-7; CDR3 protein: CASSLSAGRVHEQYF; CDR3 DNA: TGTGCCAGCAGTTTATCCGCCGGGAGGGTCCACGAGCAGTACTTC
D gene: TRBD2; clone size: .; V gene: TRBV28; J gene: TRBJ2-3; CDR3 protein: CASSLRASGTDTQYF; CDR3 DNA: TGTGCCAGCAGTTTGAGGGCTAGCGGGACAGATACGCAGTATTTT
D gene: .; clone size: .; V gene: TRBV4-1; J gene: TRBJ1-5; CDR3 protein: CASSQGAIGQPQHF; CDR3 DNA: TGCGCCAGCAGCCAAGGAGCCATAGGCCAGCCCCAGCATTTT
D gene: TRBD2; clone size: .; V gene: TRBV23-1; J gene: TRBJ2-7; CDR3 protein: CASSHLLLAGGQYEQYF; CDR3 DNA: TGCGCCAGCAGTCACCTTTTGCTAGCGGGAGGGCAGTACGAGCAGTACTTC
D gene: .; clone size: few; V gene: TRBV4-1; J gene: TRBJ1-5; CDR3 protein: CASSQGRDMANQPQHF; CDR3 DNA: TGCGCCAGCAGCCAAGGCCGGGACATGGCGAATCAGCCCCAGCATTTT
D gene: .; clone size: few; V gene: TRBV4-1; J gene: TRBJ2-5; CDR3 protein: CASSQSGQLQETQYF; CDR3 DNA: TGCGCCAGCAGCCAATCTGGTCAGCTACAAGAGACCCAGTACTTC
D gene: TRBD2; clone size: .; V gene: TRBV9; J gene: TRBJ2-5; CDR3 protein: CASASLAGGRETQYF; CDR3 DNA: TGTGCCAGCGCCAGTCTAGCGGGAGGGAGAGAGACCCAGTACTTC
D gene: .; clone size: .; V gene: TRBV7-9; J gene: TRBJ1-2; CDR3 protein: CASSLGDLYGYTF; CDR3 DNA: TGTGCCAGCAGCTTAGGGGACCTCTATGGCTACACCTTC
D gene: TRBD2; clone size: few; V gene: TRBV5-4; J gene: TRBJ2-2; CDR3 protein: CASSEGLAGNTGELFF; CDR3 DNA: TGTGCCAGCAGCGAAGGACTAGCGGGGAACACCGGGGAGCTGTTTTTT